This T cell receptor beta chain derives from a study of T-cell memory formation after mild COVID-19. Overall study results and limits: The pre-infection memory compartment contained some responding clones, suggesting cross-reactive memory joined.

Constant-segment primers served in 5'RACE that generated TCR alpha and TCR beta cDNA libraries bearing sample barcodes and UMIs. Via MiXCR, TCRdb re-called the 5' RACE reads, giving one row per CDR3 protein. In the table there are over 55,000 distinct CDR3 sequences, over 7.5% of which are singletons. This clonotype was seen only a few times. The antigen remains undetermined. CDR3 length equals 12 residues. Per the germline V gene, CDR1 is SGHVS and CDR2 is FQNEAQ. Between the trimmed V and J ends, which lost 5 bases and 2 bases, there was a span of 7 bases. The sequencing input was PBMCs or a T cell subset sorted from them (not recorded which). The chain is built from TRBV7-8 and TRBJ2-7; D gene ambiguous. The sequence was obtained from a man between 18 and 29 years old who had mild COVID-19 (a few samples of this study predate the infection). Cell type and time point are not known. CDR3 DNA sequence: TGTGCCAGCAGCCCTCGGGCCTACGAGCAGTACGTC. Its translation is CASSPRAYEQYV.